These T cell receptor beta chains were read from a single sample in a study of CXCR3-negative and CXCR3-positive naive CD8 T cells. TCRdb reprocessed the 5' RACE reads and stores each CDR3 protein as one record, lacking DNA. The table for this sample gives approximately 89,000 distinct CDR3 sequences. Sequencing was done on a sample of naive CXCR3+ CD8+ T cells from blood. The receptor set was obtained from a human donor in good health. Some clones in this sample may be carry-over from other donors' samples. Each CDR3 is given with its conserved first and last residue. The order of the fields is V gene, CDR3 length, J gene, CDR3 protein.

>TRBV27|20|TRBJ2-3
CASSLTARGLAGGDTDTQYF
>TRBV28|14|TRBJ2-7
CATTLAGGPYEQYF
>TRBV14|13|TRBJ2-2
CASSLSDTGELFF
>TRBV2|12|TRBJ1-1
CASSELLAEAFF
>TRBV7-8|16|TRBJ1-4
CASSVGTGGPNEKLFF
>TRBV28|13|TRBJ2-1
CASSPGTANEQFF
>TRBV19|12|TRBJ1-1
CASHLGGTEAFF
>TRBV28|13|TRBJ2-3
CASSLAVTDTQYF
>TRBV28|15|TRBJ2-1
CASSLLGEGRHEQFF
>TRBV12-3/TRBV12-4|13|TRBJ2-1
CASVEGGRNEQFF
>TRBV5-4|13|TRBJ2-1
CASSPRSYNEQFF
>TRBV29-1|13|TRBJ1-4
CSTVAGEDEKLFF
>TRBV5-1|14|TRBJ2-7
CASSFFQGSYEQYF
>TRBV29-1|14|TRBJ2-2
CSVPGQGLAGELFF
>TRBV7-2|14|TRBJ1-2
CASSFASGSYGYTF
>TRBV21-1|16|TRBJ1-5
CASSIGGRGCNQPQHF
>TRBV4-3|15|TRBJ1-1
CASSQDDAKNTEAFF
>TRBV15|18|TRBJ2-1
CATSSLGDEQSSYNEQFF
>TRBV20-1|17|TRBJ2-7
CSASGGTGVPDNYEQYF
>TRBV25-1|15|TRBJ2-5
CASSEGVADQETQYF
>TRBV15|17|TRBJ2-5
CATSRDVRRGGQETQYF
>TRBV6-5|14|TRBJ2-7
CASSLGTFSYEQYF